The rows below give T cell receptor beta chains drawn from one sample of a study of OX40 agonist ivuxolimab in advanced cancers. The assay was immunoSEQ multiplex PCR, and TCRdb's table has in-frame clones only and misses some. There are about 62,000 clones in the sample; 85% to 95% occur only once, and roughly 13% lies in the top ten. The sequences come from CD4+ or CD8+ T cells sorted from blood, collected in a trial of the OX40 agonist ivuxolimab. These receptors all stem from an adult with an advanced solid tumor such as melanoma, head and neck, liver or kidney cancer. Each CDR3 is given with its conserved first and last residue. Each record gives: D gene, V gene, clone size, J gene, CDR3 protein, CDR3 DNA. A D gene is named only where the DNA matches it firmly. Clone size is given for some rows only: seen once, a few or many times, or a class if the clone is expanded.

>TRBD1|TRBV27|-|TRBJ1-1
CASTTGEGNTEAFF
TGTGCCAGCACGACAGGGGAAGGGAACACTGAAGCTTTCTTT
>-|TRBV21-1|-|TRBJ1-1
CASSKSKGRHTEAFF
TGTGCCAGCAGCAAGTCCAAGGGACGACACACTGAAGCTTTCTTT
>TRBD1|TRBV27|-|TRBJ2-5
CASSPGQIQETQYF
TGTGCCAGCAGTCCGGGACAGATACAAGAGACCCAGTACTTC
>-|TRBV18|-|TRBJ1-1
CASSPGGRDEAFF
TGTGCCAGCTCACCCGGAGGGAGGGATGAAGCTTTCTTT
>-|TRBV5-4|-|TRBJ2-3
CASSGPGGAATDTQYF
TGTGCCAGCAGCGGACCCGGGGGCGCCGCCACAGATACGCAGTATTTT
>-|TRBV11-2|-|TRBJ2-1
CASSPRAWNEQFF
TGTGCCAGCAGTCCCCGGGCGTGGAATGAGCAGTTCTTC
>TRBD2|TRBV2|-|TRBJ2-1
CASRGLADNEQFF
TGTGCCAGCAGGGGACTAGCGGACAATGAGCAGTTCTTC
>-|TRBV9|-|TRBJ1-6
CASSVAGYDRNNSPLHF
TGTGCCAGCAGCGTAGCGGGCTACGACAGGAATAATTCACCCCTCCACTTT
>-|TRBV9|-|TRBJ2-4
CASSPGAGNIQYF
TGTGCCAGCAGCCCGGGGGCGGGAAACATTCAGTACTTC
>TRBD2|TRBV10-3|-|TRBJ2-3
CAISVGAGATDTQYF
TGTGCCATCAGTGTGGGAGCGGGGGCCACAGATACGCAGTATTTT
>-|TRBV19|few|TRBJ1-2
CASSPGSYGYTF
TGTGCCAGTAGTCCAGGGTCCTATGGCTACACCTTC
>-|TRBV10-2|once|TRBJ1-1
CASSGGQLNTEAFF
TGCGCCAGCAGTGGGGGACAACTGAACACTGAAGCTTTCTTT
>TRBD1|TRBV7-2|few|TRBJ1-6
CASSLGTGYNSPLHF
TGTGCCAGCAGCCTCGGGACAGGCTATAATTCACCCCTCCACTTT
>-|TRBV9|-|TRBJ1-3
CASSVEMGAGNTIYF
TGTGCCAGCAGCGTAGAGATGGGGGCAGGAAACACCATATATTTT
>TRBD1|TRBV14|-|TRBJ1-3
CASSLTGAGYTIYF
TGTGCCAGCAGCCTTACAGGGGCGGGATACACCATATATTTT
>-|TRBV2|-|TRBJ2-3
CASLGLQDTSTDTQYF
TGTGCCAGCCTGGGACTGCAGGATACAAGCACAGATACGCAGTATTTT
>-|TRBV18|-|TRBJ1-1
CASSPGGGEAFF
TGTGCCAGCTCACCAGGTGGCGGTGAAGCTTTCTTT
>-|TRBV27|-|TRBJ2-7
CASTEGGEQYF
TGTGCCAGTACAGAGGGGGGGGAGCAGTACTTC
>-|TRBV19|few|TRBJ1-1
CASSVPGTPTEAFF
TGTGCCAGTAGTGTTCCCGGGACACCCACTGAAGCTTTCTTT
>TRBD2|TRBV10-3|-|TRBJ2-5
CAIREGLAGTETQYF
TGTGCCATCAGGGAGGGACTAGCGGGAACTGAGACCCAGTACTTC
>TRBD2|TRBV7-8|-|TRBJ2-1
CASRGTSGRNNEQFF
TGTGCCAGCAGGGGGACTAGCGGGAGAAACAATGAGCAGTTCTTC
>-|TRBV19|-|TRBJ1-1
CASSIYAGQNTEAFF
TGTGCCAGTAGTATATATGCAGGGCAGAACACTGAAGCTTTCTTT
>-|TRBV29-1|-|TRBJ2-1
CSVPSGASSYNEQFF
TGCAGCGTACCCTCGGGGGCCAGCTCCTACAATGAGCAGTTCTTC
>-|TRBV27|-|TRBJ2-5
CASSLQMGETQYF
TGTGCCAGCAGTTTACAGATGGGAGAGACCCAGTACTTC
>-|TRBV7-8|-|TRBJ2-7
CASSTRTDYEQYF
TGTGCCAGCAGCACCCGGACAGATTACGAGCAGTACTTC
>-|TRBV5-6|-|TRBJ2-3
CASSSGPSTDTQYF
TGTGCCAGCAGCTCGGGCCCCAGCACAGATACGCAGTATTTT
>TRBD2|TRBV7-9|-|TRBJ2-1
CASSLVAGVYNEQFF
TGTGCCAGCAGCTTGGTAGCGGGAGTCTACAATGAGCAGTTCTTC
>TRBD1|TRBV4-3|-|TRBJ2-7
CASSKQDRGAYEQYF
TGCGCCAGCAGCAAGCAGGACAGGGGGGCATACGAGCAGTACTTC
>-|TRBV11-2|-|TRBJ2-7
CASSFGTAPYYEQYF
TGTGCCAGCAGCTTTGGGACCGCCCCATACTACGAGCAGTACTTC
>TRBD1|TRBV7-9|-|TRBJ2-5
CASSLTTGGETQYF
TGTGCCAGCAGCCTAACCACAGGGGGGGAGACCCAGTACTTC
>-|TRBV7-9|-|TRBJ1-1
CASSGQKGVEAFF
TGTGCCAGCAGCGGCCAAAAAGGGGTTGAAGCTTTCTTT
>TRBD1|TRBV7-8|-|TRBJ1-2
CASSLVRDRGDGNYGYTF
TGTGCCAGCAGCTTAGTTCGGGACAGGGGGGACGGCAACTATGGCTACACCTTC
>-|TRBV19|-|TRBJ2-7
CASRQGQSHEQYF
TGTGCCAGTAGACAAGGACAGTCCCACGAGCAGTACTTC